This T cell receptor beta chain originates from a study of CD8+ T cells in alopecia areata (dated by TCRdb to the late 2010s). For context, the study as a whole: The treated patients took part in an open-label pilot trial in which moderate-to-severe alopecia areata was treated with oral tofacitinib at 5 to 10 mg twice daily. Tofacitinib was given for 6 to 18 months, followed by 6 months of follow-up off drug to assess delayed response and recurrence. For the treated patients, the SALT score, which quantifies what percentage of scalp surface area is affected, served as the measure of disease severity. In both human patients and the C3H/HeJ mouse model, the study applied high-throughput TCRbeta sequencing to look at T cell clonal expansion in alopecia areata. In humans, TCRbeta sequencing was performed on scalp tissue and on sorted CD4+ and CD8+ peripheral blood T cells from healthy controls and from patients with patchy or totalis/universalis alopecia areata. Biopsies were taken from tofacitinib-treated patients at baseline and at 4 and 24 weeks of treatment, and a later scalp biopsy was taken in several of the tofacitinib-treated patients. Scalp clonality was compared among normal scalp (n=4), patchy alopecia areata scalp (n=8), and alopecia totalis/universalis scalp (n=8). RNA came from the PAXgene miRNA kit for fixed scalp, the miRNeasy kit for PBMCs, and the RNeasy kit for mouse skin. TCRbeta CDR3 regions were amplified by immunoSEQ multiplex PCR with 35 Vbeta forward and 13 Jbeta reverse primers. Study-wide conclusions, independent of this receptor: Scalp clonality and the number of expanded CD8+ clones among the top 100 scalp clones were significantly decreased by tofacitinib. Unlike mouse skin, where gammadelta T cells dominate, normal human skin contains resident alphabeta T cells that get sequenced too, which complicates analysis of the scalp TCR repertoire. Compared with normal scalp, lesional scalp had higher clonality and more expanded CD8+ clones, particularly in alopecia totalis/universalis, a pattern that suggests antigenic drive. Because the treated cohort was small and included a single nonresponder, larger studies are needed to assess links between baseline CD8+ expansion and response. Many expanded lesional clones persisted in scalp and blood during tofacitinib treatment, which may partly explain relapse after stopping treatment. TCR sequences shared between patients were less clear than in mice, possibly partly because of HLA diversity in the patient population.

Library preparation was by the immunoSEQ multiplex PCR assay. RNA was extracted from all samples and reverse transcribed into cDNA, which served as template for TCR sequencing. SuperScript III was used for first-strand cDNA synthesis, primed with a 2:1 mix of oligo-dT and random hexamers. A synthetic immune receptor repertoire was used to gauge amplification bias, and whatever bias remained was removed computationally. The published analysis was carried out like this. Raw reads were preprocessed for error removal, and CDR3 was defined according to IMGT conventions as running from the conserved cysteine to phenylalanine. Clonality was computed as 1 minus the Shannon entropy, with the entropy normalized by log2 of the number of productive unique TCRs. Scalp TCRbeta sequences were cross-referenced with sorted blood CD4 and CD8 repertoires so that the CD4 or CD8 identity of scalp clones could be inferred. TCRdb re-hosts the immuneACCESS table, in-frame sequences only. Its copies lack some clones; in the studies checked, an unresolved V gene accounts for under half of them, and the cause for the rest is not known. V and J calls and clone size are given by that table; D and trimming were obtained from the DNA. The sample has around 200,000 clones on record, around 60% of them singletons. Approximately 0.7% of the sample goes to the ten largest clones.

Trimming removed 0 bases from V and 5 bases from J, leaving 10 bases between the germline ends. Sequences KGHSH (CDR1) and LQKENI (CDR2) are obtained from the germline V gene. From the cysteine through the phenylalanine, the CDR3 covers 14 amino acids. The DNA shown is the 42-base CDR3, in frame from base 1. In the paper's terms, the time point label means: around 28 days on oral tofacitinib. The treatment or condition tag for this specimen amounts to: oral pan-JAK inhibitor, 5-10 mg twice daily. Lesional scalp punch biopsies and peripheral blood were obtained from alopecia areata patients. PBMCs were isolated by density centrifugation and stained for CD3, CD4 and CD8, and CD4+ and CD8+ T cells were sorted on a FACSAria. As to this clone: No antigen is known for it. Base qualities are not provided; no much larger clone lies one nucleotide away.

This specimen was CD4+ T cells sorted from blood, taken at week 4, from a patient treated with tofacitinib. The chain links TRBV18 with TRBJ1-2; TRBD1 might be the D gene, on 5 matching bases. This TCR derives from a human donor with alopecia areata. The base sequence is TGTGCCAGCTCACCACCAGCAGGGTGGTATGGCTACACCTTC. Its translation is CASSPPAGWYGYTF.